One and the same sample provided the 23 T cell receptor beta chains below, sequenced in a study of blood T cell repertoires in COVID-19. Libraries were prepared by immunoSEQ multiplex PCR; TCRdb keeps only in-frame clonotypes and omits some of them. The top ten clones hold approximately 3.1% of a sample with about 350,000 clones, roughly nine tenths of them seen once. The sequenced sample was PBMCs or T cells enriched from blood (not recorded which). These receptors were obtained from a woman aged 30 to 39 who had recovered from COVID-19.

This rearrangement joins TRBV7-9 to TRBJ2-1; TRBD2 aligns across 8 bases. CDR1 and CDR2 from the germline V gene are SEHNR and FQNEAQ (reference sequence). The ends lost 7 bases at V and 2 bases at J; junction bases unmatched: 7. The length of the CDR3 is 15 residues. The CDR3 nucleotides read TGTGCCAGCACCGTAGCGGGACGGACCTACAATGAGCAGTTCTTC. This gives the protein CASTVAGRTYNEQFF.

The rearrangement uses TRBV7-9 and TRBJ1-2, with D tentatively TRBD1 (5 bases). V was clipped by 4 bases and J by 8 bases, with 11 bases between them. Germline CDR1 SEHNR, CDR2 FQNEAQ (reference sequence). There are 12 residues in the CDR3. CDR3 residues: CASSSLGGGYTF. The CDR3 nucleotides are TGTGCCAGCAGCTCCCTTGGGGGGGGCTACACCTTC.

This clone has only a few counts. This chain uses TRBV25-1 with TRBJ1-5, with 8 bases fitting TRBD1. V trimming: 5 bases; J trimming: 6 bases; junction bases outside the gene matches: 12. The CDR3 spans 16 residues. Germline loops: CDR1 MGHDK, CDR2 SYGVNS. This CDR3 reads CASSQSGGEGGQPQHF. The CDR3 DNA follows: TGTGCCAGCAGTCAATCAGGGGGCGAAGGCGGTCAGCCCCAGCATTTT.

CDR3 sequence: CASSHAGLYEQYF. In nucleotides, the CDR3 is TGTGCCAGCAGTCATGCGGGGTTGTACGAGCAGTACTTC. V usage is TRBV27 and J usage is TRBJ2-7, with a tentative D call TRBD2 (6 bases). The CDR3 covers 13 residues. The V and J ends lost 5 bases and 4 bases respectively, with 12 bases between them. The germline gives CDR1 MNHEY, CDR2 SMNVEV (reference sequence).

The chain recombines TRBV19 with TRBJ2-6; 10 bases match TRBD2. CDR3 size: 19 residues. V shed 2 bases, J shed 1 base, and the junction held 8 bases outside the gene matches. CDR1 LNHDA and CDR2 SQIVND come from the germline V gene (reference sequence). The CDR3 region is CASSISFQREGSGANVLTF. The CDR3 DNA reads TGTGCCAGTAGTATAAGTTTCCAGCGGGAGGGGTCTGGGGCCAACGTCCTGACTTTC.

This clone was seen just once. The V and J genes are TRBV28 and TRBJ1-5; 7 nucleotides match TRBD1. The V and J ends lost 4 bases and 0 bases, in that order; junction bases with no gene match: 15. The CDR3 has 19 residues. Germline V CDR1 and CDR2: MDHEN, SYDVKM. Written as DNA, the CDR3 is TGTGCCAGCAGTTCCCTCCGGGACAGCCTAACTTATAGCAATCAGCCCCAGCATTTT. Protein product: CASSSLRDSLTYSNQPQHF.

V and J are TRBV4-1 and TRBJ2-7; D possibly corresponds to TRBD1 (5 bases). The CDR3 extends over 15 amino acids. Germline V gene sequence: CDR1 MGHRA, CDR2 YSYEKL. V was shortened by 2 bases and J by 3 bases, with 14 bases between the two germline ends. The chain's CDR3 is CASSQFPGWLYEQYF. CDR3 coding DNA: TGCGCCAGCAGCCAATTCCCAGGGTGGCTCTACGAGCAGTACTTC.

The rearrangement uses TRBV27 and TRBJ2-3; 8 bases are a match to TRBD2. V shed 2 bases and J 7 bases; nucleotides not matched to a gene: 5. Germline V gene sequence: CDR1 MNHEY, CDR2 SMNVEV (reference sequence). CDR3 length equals 14 residues. CDR3 nucleotides: TGTGCCAGCAGTTTAGGGACTAGAAGTTATACGCAGTATTTT. Translated, it gives CASSLGTRSYTQYF.

V and J are TRBV24-1 and TRBJ2-1; 10 positions match TRBD1. The CDR3 contains 18 residues. V was clipped by 4 bases and J by 4 bases; unmatched bases: 12. CDR1 and CDR2 (germline): KGHDR, SFDVKD. The CDR3 protein is CATSESPRDRGSYNEQFF. In nucleotides, the CDR3 is TGTGCCACCAGTGAGTCACCCCGGGACAGGGGTTCGTACAATGAGCAGTTCTTC.

The CDR3, as DNA: TGCGCCAGCAGCTCCGGGACTAGCGGGAGTTATGCCTACGAGCAGTACTTC. This gives the protein CASSSGTSGSYAYEQYF. V is TRBV5-1 and J is TRBJ2-7; 14 positions agree with TRBD2. Germline CDR1 SGHRS, CDR2 YFSETQ. Unmatched junction bases numbered 7, after V lost 3 bases and J lost 2 bases. The CDR3 consists of 17 residues.

V and J are TRBV18 and TRBJ1-4, with 10 bases matching TRBD1. The CDR3 loop spans 16 amino acids. Germline CDR1 KGHSH, CDR2 LQKENI. Losses at the gene ends were 2 bases for V and 6 bases for J; bases not matched to a gene: 6. The CDR3 protein is CASSPGRGTGDEKLFF. DNA for the CDR3: TGTGCCAGCTCACCAGGAAGAGGGACAGGGGATGAAAAACTGTTTTTT.

The chain links TRBV28 to TRBJ2-1; possibly TRBD2 for D (5 bases). This CDR3 contains 14 residues. Trimming removed 6 bases from V and 7 bases from J, with 16 bases in between. Germline V gene sequence: CDR1 MDHEN, CDR2 SYDVKM. CDR3 bases: TGTGCCAGCAGCCATAGGAGGAGGAAAAATGAGCAGTTCTTC. Its protein is CASSHRRRKNEQFF.

This clone appeared a few times. The chain joins TRBV7-6 to TRBJ1-1; D might be TRBD1 (5 bases). Germline V lookup: CDR1 SGHVS, CDR2 FNYEAQ. This CDR3 comprises 13 residues. Trimming took off 8 bases at V and 1 base at J, with 11 bases between the two ends. The CDR3 DNA follows: TGTGCCAGCTCCACTCAGGGGAACACTGAAGCTTTCTTT. Protein product: CASSTQGNTEAFF.

This chain joins TRBV3-1 (or the pseudogene TRBV3-2) and TRBJ2-3; D remains unclear. Germline V gene lookup returns CDR1 LGHDT and CDR2 YNNKEL (reference sequence). Trimming left V 0 bases short and J 6 bases short, with 7 bases between. The CDR3 is 13 amino acids. CDR3 region: CASSQDNGDTQYF. CDR3 sequence (DNA): TGTGCCAGCAGCCAAGACAACGGGGATACGCAGTATTTT.

The chain joins TRBV11-2 to TRBJ2-5; TRBD2 is a possible D gene (5 bases). The CDR3 is 12 amino acids. V shed 4 bases and J shed 5 bases, with 8 bases lying between them. The germline V gene has CDR1 SGHAT and CDR2 FQNNGV. CDR3 loop: CASSSGGETQYF. CDR3 DNA sequence: TGTGCCAGCAGCTCCGGCGGGGAGACCCAGTACTTC. Supplemented by reference TRBV11-2 and TRBJ2-5, the full variable domain reads EAGVAQSPRYKIIEKRQSVAFWCNPISGHATLYWYQQILGQGPKLLIQFQNNGVVDDSQLPKDRFSAERLKGVDSTLKIQPAKLEDSAVYLCASSSGGETQYFGPGTRLLVL.

This clone was detected once. The chain has TRBV2 and TRBJ2-5; D is unresolved. This CDR3 is built from 13 residues. V dropped 4 bases and J dropped 3 bases, with 9 bases sitting between them. Germline loops: CDR1 SNHLY, CDR2 FYNNEI. CDR3 in amino acids: CASSGLQKETQYF. As DNA, the CDR3 is TGTGCCAGCAGTGGACTTCAGAAAGAGACCCAGTACTTC.

The J gene is TRBJ2-3, the V gene TRBV6-5; 9 bases align to TRBD2. Germline lookup yields CDR1 MNHEY and CDR2 SVGAGI. J gave up 2 bases and V 7 bases, and 4 bases lay outside the gene matches. This CDR3 spans 14 amino acids. The CDR3 coding sequence is TGTGCCAGCAAAATAGCGGGGGCCACAGATACGCAGTATTTT. Its translation is CASKIAGATDTQYF.

This clone was observed a single time. This sequence joins TRBV28 and TRBJ1-2; tentative D call: TRBD1 (5 bases). The CDR3 covers 14 residues. V gave up 5 bases and J gave up 4 bases, with 14 bases separating them. Germline V gives CDR1 MDHEN, CDR2 SYDVKM. This CDR3 reads CASSPQGGSYGYTF. The CDR3 nucleotides read TGTGCCAGCAGTCCGCAGGGAGGGAGCTATGGCTACACCTTC.

The V call is TRBV28, the J call TRBJ2-7; no firm D call. Germline assignment: CDR1 MDHEN and CDR2 SYDVKM. The length of the CDR3 is 11 residues. V lost 6 bases and J lost 7, with 10 bases in between. CDR3 bases: TGTGCCAGCAGCGAGATTCGGGAGCAGTACTTC. Its translation is CASSEIREQYF.

The chain employs TRBV2 and TRBJ2-3; TRBD1 agrees at 10 bases. Germline V gene lookup returns CDR1 SNHLY and CDR2 FYNNEI. V was pared by 7 bases and J by 1 base, with 5 bases of the junction left unmatched. This CDR3 has 15 amino acids. CDR3 in DNA: TGTGCCAGCACCAAGACAGGGGGCGGCACAGATACGCAGTATTTT. Translation: CASTKTGGGTDTQYF. The whole variable domain, remainder taken from reference TRBV2 and TRBJ2-3, is EPEVTQTPSHQVTQMGQEVILRCVPISNHLYFYWYRQILGQKVEFLVSFYNNEISEKSEIFDDQFSVERPDGSNFTLKIRSTKLEDSAMYFCASTKTGGGTDTQYFGPGTRLTVL.

The chain uses TRBV27 and TRBJ1-2; a weak D match, TRBD1 (6 bases). There are 11 residues in the CDR3. CDR1 and CDR2 from the germline V gene are MNHEY and SMNVEV (reference sequence). Trimming stripped 5 bases from V and 7 bases from J, with 8 bases between. CDR3 nucleotide sequence: TGTGCCAGCAGTGGGGGCACTGGCTACACCTTC. It yields the protein CASSGGTGYTF.

This sequence joins TRBV20-1 and TRBJ2-7; no firm D call. Germline assignment: CDR1 DFQATT and CDR2 SNEGSKA (reference sequence). The CDR3 is made up of 11 amino acids. Deletions cut 1 base from V and 6 bases from J, with 7 bases between. CDR3: CSARVTGEQYF. The CDR3 DNA reads TGCAGTGCTAGAGTAACGGGCGAGCAGTACTTC.

The chain links TRBV28 to TRBJ2-7; 10 nucleotides match TRBD2. J lost 2 bases, V lost 5 bases, and 9 bases had no gene match. Germline-derived CDR1 and CDR2 are MDHEN and SYDVKM. The length of the CDR3 is 16 residues. The CDR3 loop is CASSLLAGGLTYEQYF. CDR3 in DNA: TGTGCCAGCAGTCTATTAGCGGGAGGCCTCACCTACGAGCAGTACTTC.